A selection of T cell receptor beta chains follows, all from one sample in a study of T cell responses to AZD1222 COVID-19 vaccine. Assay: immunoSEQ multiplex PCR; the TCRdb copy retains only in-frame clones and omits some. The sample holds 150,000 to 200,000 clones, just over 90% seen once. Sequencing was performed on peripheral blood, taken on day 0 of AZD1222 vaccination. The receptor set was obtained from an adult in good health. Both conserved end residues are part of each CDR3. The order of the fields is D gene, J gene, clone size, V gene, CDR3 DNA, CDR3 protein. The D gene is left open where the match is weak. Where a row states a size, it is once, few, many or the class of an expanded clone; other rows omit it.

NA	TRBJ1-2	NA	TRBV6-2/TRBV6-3	TGTGCCAGCAGTTACGGAGGGAACGGCTACACCTTC	CASSYGGNGYTF
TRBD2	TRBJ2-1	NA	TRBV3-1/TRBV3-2	TGTGCCAGCAGCCAACGACTAGCGGGGACTTTCAATGAGCAGTTCTTC	CASSQRLAGTFNEQFF
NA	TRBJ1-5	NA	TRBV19	TGTGCCACTACCCCCGGTGGGGATGCGCAGCCCCAGCATTTT	CATTPGGDAQPQHF
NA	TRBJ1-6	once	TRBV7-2	TGTGCCAGCAGCTTAGAAGGGAATTCACCCCTCCACTTT	CASSLEGNSPLHF
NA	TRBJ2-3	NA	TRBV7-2	TGTGCCAGCAGCTTAGTTGGCGGGGGCAGCACAGATACGCAGTATTTT	CASSLVGGGSTDTQYF
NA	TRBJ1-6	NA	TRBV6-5	TGTGCCAGCAGTTACCACGACAGCTCCTATAATTCACCCCTCCACTTT	CASSYHDSSYNSPLHF
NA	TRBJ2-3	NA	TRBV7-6	TGTGCCAGCAGCCTGGGGGGCCTCTGGACAGATACGCAGTATTTT	CASSLGGLWTDTQYF
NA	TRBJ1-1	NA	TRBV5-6	TGTGCCAGCAGCTTACGCGGGGGGAAAACTGAAGCTTTCTTT	CASSLRGGKTEAFF
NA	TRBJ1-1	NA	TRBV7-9	TGTGCCAGCAGCTTAGCAGGGGGGAACACTGAAGCTTTCTTT	CASSLAGGNTEAFF
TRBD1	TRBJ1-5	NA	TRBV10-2	TGCGCCAGCAGGACAGGGGCTAGCAATCAGCCCCAGCATTTT	CASRTGASNQPQHF
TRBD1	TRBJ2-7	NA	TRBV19	TGTGCCAGTAAGATAGCGGACAGGGGGCCTTACGAGCAGTACTTC	CASKIADRGPYEQYF
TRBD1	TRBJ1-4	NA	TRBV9	TGTGCCAGCAGCGGGGGACAGGGGGAGCGTGGTGAAAAACTGTTTTTT	CASSGGQGERGEKLFF
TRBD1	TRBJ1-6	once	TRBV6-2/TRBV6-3	TGTGCCAGCAGTGCGACAGGGGGTCAGTCACCCCTCCACTTT	CASSATGGQSPLHF
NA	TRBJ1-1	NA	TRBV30	TGTGCCTGGGGAGGTTCTTACGCTTTCTTT	CAWGGSYAFF
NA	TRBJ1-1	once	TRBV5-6	TGTGCCAGCAGCTTGGGGAGAGGGGGGACTGAAGCTTTCTTT	CASSLGRGGTEAFF
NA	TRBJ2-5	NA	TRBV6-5	TGTGCCAGCAGTCCAGGAGGGGGCCAAGAGACCCAGTACTTC	CASSPGGGQETQYF
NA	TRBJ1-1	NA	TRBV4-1	TGCGCCAGCAGCCAACCACGGACAGTGAACACTGAAGCTTTCTTT	CASSQPRTVNTEAFF
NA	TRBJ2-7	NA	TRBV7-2	TGTGCCAGCAGCTTAGATTCGGGTGGATACGAGCAGTACTTC	CASSLDSGGYEQYF
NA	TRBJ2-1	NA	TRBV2	TGTGCCAGCAGTGAAGGCTCCTACAATGAGCAGTTCTTC	CASSEGSYNEQFF
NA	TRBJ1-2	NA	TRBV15	TGTGCCACCAGCAGAGACCGGACAGCCTCCTATGGCTACACCTTC	CATSRDRTASYGYTF
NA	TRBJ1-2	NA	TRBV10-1	TGCGCCAGCACTCGGGAGCCCTATGGCTACACCTTC	CASTREPYGYTF
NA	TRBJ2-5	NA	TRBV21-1	TGTGCCAGCAGCAAAGCCGGGGTAGCAAGGGTAGAGACCCAGTACTTC	CASSKAGVARVETQYF
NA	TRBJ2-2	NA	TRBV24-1	TGTGCCACCAGTGACCCCACAGGGCCGGGCACCGGGGAGCTGTTTTTT	CATSDPTGPGTGELFF
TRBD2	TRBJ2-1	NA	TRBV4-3	TGCGCCAGCAGCCAAGGACTAGCGGGGGCCTACAATGAGCAGTTCTTC	CASSQGLAGAYNEQFF
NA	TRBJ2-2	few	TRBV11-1	TGTGCCAGCAGCTCATCCCGGGGCACCGGGGAGCTGTTTTTT	CASSSSRGTGELFF
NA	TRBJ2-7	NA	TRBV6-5	TGTGCCAGGACCCAGGACAATTTCCCCTACGAGCAGTACTTC	CARTQDNFPYEQYF
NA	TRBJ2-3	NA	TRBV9	TGTGCCAGCAGCGAGCGGACAGAAGTCGCCTATACGCAGTATTTT	CASSERTEVAYTQYF
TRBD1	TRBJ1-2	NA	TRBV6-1	TGTGCCAGCAGTGAAAGGACAGGGGCGTACTATGGCTACACCTTC	CASSERTGAYYGYTF
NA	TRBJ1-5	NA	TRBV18	TGTGCCAGCTCACCACGGCAGAGCAATCAGCCCCAGCATTTT	CASSPRQSNQPQHF
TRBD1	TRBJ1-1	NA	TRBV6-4	TGTGCCAGCAGAAGAAAGACAGGGGCCACTGAAGCTTTCTTT	CASRRKTGATEAFF
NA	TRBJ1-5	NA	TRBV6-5	TGTGCCAGCGAGATTGGGGATCAGCCCCAGCATTTT	CASEIGDQPQHF
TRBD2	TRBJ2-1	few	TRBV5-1	TGCGCCAGCAGCTTGGAGTTGGCTAGCGGCTACAATGAGCAGTTCTTC	CASSLELASGYNEQFF
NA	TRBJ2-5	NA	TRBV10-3	TGTGCCATCAGTGAGTCGGAGGTGGAATTAGAGACCCAGTACTTC	CAISESEVELETQYF
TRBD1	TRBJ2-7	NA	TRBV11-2	TGTGCCAGCAGCTTAGAGGGGGGACAGGGTGCTATTGAGCAGTACTTC	CASSLEGGQGAIEQYF
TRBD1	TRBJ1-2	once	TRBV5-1	TGCGCCAGCAGCTTTGGACAGGGGGCTGGCTACACCTTC	CASSFGQGAGYTF
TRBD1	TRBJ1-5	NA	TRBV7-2	TGTGCCAGCAGCCCGACCGGGACAGGGAATCAGCCCCAGCATTTT	CASSPTGTGNQPQHF
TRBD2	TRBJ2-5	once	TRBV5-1	TGCGCCAGCAGCACCGGACTAGCAGAGACCCAGTACTTC	CASSTGLAETQYF
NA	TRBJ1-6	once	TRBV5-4	TGTGCCAGCAGCTTGGATCTCGCTTATAATTCACCCCTCCACTTT	CASSLDLAYNSPLHF
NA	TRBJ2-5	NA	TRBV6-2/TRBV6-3	TGTGCCAGCAGTCACGACCTAGGGACTTTCCAAGAGACCCAGTACTTC	CASSHDLGTFQETQYF
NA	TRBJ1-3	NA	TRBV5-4	TGTGCCAGCAGCTTAAGGGCCTCCGGGGGGAACACCATATATTTT	CASSLRASGGNTIYF
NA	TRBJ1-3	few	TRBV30	TGTGCCTGGAGTGGGGCAGGAGGAGGAAACACCATATATTTT	CAWSGAGGGNTIYF
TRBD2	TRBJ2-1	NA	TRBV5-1	TGCGCCAGCAGCTCCAGACTAGCGGGGGACAATGAGCAGTTCTTC	CASSSRLAGDNEQFF
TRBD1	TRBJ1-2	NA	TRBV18	TGTGCCAGCTCACAAGCCAGAAAGGGGACAGATGGCTACACCTTC	CASSQARKGTDGYTF
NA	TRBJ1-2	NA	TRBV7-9	TGTGCCAGCAGCCCCCTTTCATCAGGTTACGGCTACACCTTC	CASSPLSSGYGYTF
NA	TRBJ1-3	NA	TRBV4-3	TGCGCCAGCAGCCAAGAAGTTGGAAACACCATATATTTT	CASSQEVGNTIYF
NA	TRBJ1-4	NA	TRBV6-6	TGTGCCAGCAGGACACTGTCAACTAATGAAAAACTGTTTTTT	CASRTLSTNEKLFF
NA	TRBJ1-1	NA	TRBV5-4	TGTGCCAGCAGCTTCCCCGGGCGCGGAGAAGCTTTCTTT	CASSFPGRGEAFF
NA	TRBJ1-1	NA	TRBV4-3	TGCGCCAGCAGCCAAGGGGTTTTGGCGACTGAAGCTTTCTTT	CASSQGVLATEAFF
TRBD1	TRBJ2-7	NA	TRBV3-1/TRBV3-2	TGTGCCAGCAGCCATTGGGACAGGTCCACCTACGAGCAGTACTTC	CASSHWDRSTYEQYF
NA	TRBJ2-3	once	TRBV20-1	TGCAGTGCTGGACCGGCAGATACGCAGTATTTT	CSAGPADTQYF
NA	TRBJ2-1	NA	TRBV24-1	TGTGCCACCAGTGCCACAGGACTTAACAATGAGCAGTTCTTC	CATSATGLNNEQFF
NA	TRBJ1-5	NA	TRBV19	TGTGCCAGTAGTTTTCTGCCAGGAAGCAATCAGCCCCAGCATTTT	CASSFLPGSNQPQHF
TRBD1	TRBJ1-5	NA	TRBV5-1	TGCGCCAGCAGCTTCTACAAAAAATGGGGACAGCCTTTGTATAGCAATCAGCCCCAGCATTTT	CASSFYKKWGQPLYSNQPQHF
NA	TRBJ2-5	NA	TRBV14	TGTGCCAGCAGCCAACGGGACCTCGAAGAGACCCAGTACTTC	CASSQRDLEETQYF
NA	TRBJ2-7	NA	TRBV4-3	TGCGCCAGCAGCCAAGATTCATTGGGGGAGCAGTACTTC	CASSQDSLGEQYF
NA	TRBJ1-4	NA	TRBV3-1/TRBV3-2	TGTGCCAGCAGCCAAGATAAAGCCAAAAAACTGTTTTTT	CASSQDKAKKLFF
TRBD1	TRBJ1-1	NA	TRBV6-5	TGTGCCAGCAGTTACTCCCGGGACAGGAAGACTGAAGCTTTCTTT	CASSYSRDRKTEAFF
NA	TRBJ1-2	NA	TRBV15	TGTGCCACCAGCAGCGGCAGGGCGCAATATGGCTACACCTTC	CATSSGRAQYGYTF
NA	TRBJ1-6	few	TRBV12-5	TGTGCTAGTGGGCTGACGAACCTGGGATCACCCCTCCACTTT	CASGLTNLGSPLHF
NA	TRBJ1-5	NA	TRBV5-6	TGTGCCAGCAGCTTTGTAGGAGGGAACCAGCCCCAGCATTTT	CASSFVGGNQPQHF